The 19 T cell receptor beta chains presented below share a single source sample, sequenced in a study of blood T cell repertoires in COVID-19. Method: immunoSEQ multiplex PCR; TCRdb's copy keeps in-frame clones and lacks some. The data contain over 55,000 clones, 80% to 90% of them singletons. Sample: peripheral blood. Receptors were obtained from a man aged 50-59 years with active COVID-19.

The rearrangement links TRBV6-2 or TRBV6-3 to TRBJ1-1; D is perhaps TRBD1 (5 bases). V lost 0 bases and J lost 0, with 11 bases in between. Germline lookup yields CDR1 MNHEY and CDR2 SVGEGT. There are 16 residues in the CDR3. The DNA of the CDR3 is TGTGCCAGCAGTTACTCGAGTAGACAGATGAACACTGAAGCTTTCTTT. Protein product: CASSYSSRQMNTEAFF.

The CDR3 sequence is CASSLAGLYNEQFF. The CDR3 DNA is TGCGCCAGCAGCTTGGCTGGACTGTACAATGAGCAGTTCTTC. This chain uses TRBV5-1 with TRBJ2-1; TRBD2 might be the D (5 bases). The germline V and J ends were trimmed by 0 bases and 4 bases, with 8 bases remaining between them. Germline CDR1 and CDR2: SGHRS and YFSETQ. This CDR3 has 14 residues.

This chain connects TRBV4-2 to TRBJ1-2; 9 nucleotides match TRBD1. Germline trimming cut 0 bases from V and 1 base from J; bases unmatched to any gene: 15. This CDR3 has 20 residues. Germline values: CDR1 LGHNA, CDR2 YNFKEQ. The CDR3 region is CASSQESTPGQGPYNYGYTF. The DNA of the CDR3 is TGTGCCAGCAGCCAAGAGTCAACCCCGGGACAGGGACCCTATAACTATGGCTACACCTTC.

Here the CDR3 DNA reads TGTGCCAGCAGCTTACCCAGCTCCTACGAGCAGTACTTC. It codes for CASSLPSSYEQYF. The V gene is TRBV11-2, the J gene TRBJ2-7; D gene uncertain. The V and J ends lost 2 bases and 0 bases respectively, with 5 bases between them. Germline CDR1 SGHAT, CDR2 FQNNGV. This CDR3 is 13 amino acids long.

The chain joins TRBV7-9 to TRBJ2-1, with 14 bases that match TRBD2. Germline CDR1 is SEHNR and CDR2 is FQNEAQ (reference sequence). The trim removed 1 base at V and 7 bases at J, leaving 6 bases unmatched. The CDR3 runs to 17 residues. The CDR3 loop reads CASSLGRTSGRTNEQFF. The CDR3 coding sequence is TGTGCCAGCAGCTTAGGCCGGACTAGCGGGAGGACGAATGAGCAGTTCTTC.

By share of the sample, this clone is medium-sized. This CDR3 reads CASSREVAGNTGELFF. The CDR3 bases are TGTGCCAGCAGCCGGGAAGTGGCGGGGAACACCGGGGAGCTGTTTTTT. The chain joins TRBV3-1 (or the pseudogene TRBV3-2) to TRBJ2-2; D is possibly TRBD2 (5 bases). Germline CDR1 LGHDT, CDR2 YNNKEL (reference sequence). This CDR3 region has 16 residues. V was pared by 4 bases and J by 1 base, with 13 bases between.

The gene calls are TRBV6-1 and TRBJ2-1; D unclear. V lost 2 bases and J 2 bases, leaving 10 bases between the germline ends. Per germline, CDR1 MNHNS and CDR2 SASEGT. This CDR3 has 15 amino acids. This CDR3 reads CASSERYYPYNEQFF. CDR3 DNA: TGTGCCAGCAGTGAACGTTACTATCCCTACAATGAGCAGTTCTTC.

The chain has TRBV4-3 and TRBJ1-4, with 8 bases matching TRBD1. Germline assignment: CDR1 LGHNA and CDR2 YSLEER. V lost 6 bases and J lost 6; bases outside the gene matches: 9. This CDR3 contains 15 residues. Here the CDR3 DNA reads TGCGCCAGCAGTTACGGACAGGGTGGCGATGAAAAACTGTTTTTT. Its translation: CASSYGQGGDEKLFF.

This clone was observed a handful of times. The chain carries TRBV9 and TRBJ2-2, with 7 bases identical to TRBD1. The CDR3 sequence is 18 residues long. Germline lookup yields CDR1 SGDLS and CDR2 YYNGEE. V shed 4 bases and J 2 bases; nucleotides not matched to a gene: 14. The CDR3 nucleotides are TGTGCCAGCAGCCCCTACGAGACAGGGAGTTATAACACCGGGGAGCTGTTTTTT. This sequence encodes CASSPYETGSYNTGELFF.

This clone has a single count. The rearrangement joins TRBV5-6 to TRBJ2-7; 7 bases map to TRBD2. CDR1 and CDR2 from the germline V gene are SGHDT and YYEEEE. CDR3 size: 12 residues. V shed 2 bases, J shed 11 bases, and the junction held 7 bases outside the gene matches. The CDR3 DNA sequence: TGTGCCAGCAGCTTCTGGGGGGGAAAAGAGTACTTC. This encodes CASSFWGGKEYF.

J is TRBJ1-5 and V is TRBV6-2 or TRBV6-3, with TRBD1 matching over 9 bases. Unmatched junction bases numbered 1, after V lost 2 bases and J lost 5 bases. This CDR3 has 14 amino acids. Germline V gives CDR1 MNHEY, CDR2 SVGEGT. As DNA, the CDR3 is TGTGCCAGCAGTTACGGGACAGGGTATCAGCCCCAGCATTTT. Translating it yields CASSYGTGYQPQHF.

The V gene is TRBV19, the J gene TRBJ1-1; 9 nucleotides line up with TRBD1. CDR1 and CDR2 from the germline V gene are LNHDA and SQIVND (reference sequence). The ends lost 4 bases at V and 2 bases at J; junction bases unmatched: 8. The length of the CDR3 is 16 residues. In DNA, the CDR3 is TGTGCCAGTAGTAGGAGCGGGACAGGGCGTAACACTGAAGCTTTCTTT. Translating gives CASSRSGTGRNTEAFF.

The chain couples TRBV6-5 to TRBJ1-1, with D hard to call. The CDR3 totals 14 residues. V was shortened by 7 bases and J by 1 base, with 13 bases between the two germline ends. Germline V gene data show CDR1 as MNHEY and CDR2 as SVGAGI. The CDR3 nucleotides read TGTGCCAGCACCGGGGTCTTCACGAACACTGAAGCTTTCTTT. Translating it yields CASTGVFTNTEAFF.

This chain links TRBV7-9 with TRBJ1-1; TRBD1 might be the D (6 bases). V lost 2 bases and J 3 bases, leaving 19 bases between the germline ends. The V gene's germline CDR1 is SEHNR and CDR2 FQNEAQ (reference sequence). The CDR3 is 17 residues long. The CDR3 sequence is CASSLLLGRGRDTEAFF. The CDR3 DNA reads as TGTGCCAGCAGCTTACTCCTTGGAAGGGGGAGGGACACTGAAGCTTTCTTT.

The V call is TRBV9, the J call TRBJ2-1; D is perhaps TRBD1 (5 bases). The V end was cut by 0 bases, the J end by 10 bases, with 14 bases between. The CDR3 totals 14 residues. Germline V CDR1 and CDR2: SGDLS, YYNGEE. In DNA, the CDR3 is TGTGCCAGCAGCGTAGGGAAGGGGATTGGGGAGCAGTTCTTC. It encodes CASSVGKGIGEQFF.

J is TRBJ2-3 and V is TRBV7-3; 8 nucleotides agree with TRBD2. Losses at the gene ends were 5 bases for V and 2 bases for J; bases not matched to a gene: 3. CDR3 length equals 14 residues. Germline V lookup: CDR1 SGHTA, CDR2 FQGTGA. The DNA of the CDR3 is TGTGCCAGCAGCCTGACTAGCGACACAGATACGCAGTATTTT. Its translation is CASSLTSDTDTQYF.

The chain recombines TRBV7-6 with TRBJ2-1, with unresolved D. V lost 3 bases and J lost 10, with 10 bases in between. Germline lookup yields CDR1 SGHVS and CDR2 FNYEAQ. The CDR3 has 12 amino acids. CDR3: CASSFPPPEQFF. The CDR3 DNA reads as TGTGCCAGCAGCTTTCCCCCCCCGGAGCAGTTCTTC.

V gene TRBV29-1 combines with J gene TRBJ1-6, with 7 bases lining up with TRBD1. V was pared by 6 bases and J by 9 bases, with 11 bases of the junction left unmatched. Germline V gene data show CDR1 as SQVTM and CDR2 as ANQGSEA. The CDR3 loop spans 14 amino acids. CDR3 residues: CSVLNRGQPSPLHF. The DNA of the CDR3 is TGCAGCGTCCTCAACAGGGGTCAACCTTCACCCCTCCACTTT.

This clone has only one observation. The V call is TRBV2, the J call TRBJ2-1; TRBD2 aligns across 9 bases. The germline gives CDR1 SNHLY, CDR2 FYNNEI. This CDR3 contains 17 residues. Losses at the gene ends were 6 bases for V and 4 bases for J; bases not matched to a gene: 13. The CDR3 bases are TGTGCCAGCAGCACCCCACGTAGCGGGAGATTTTACAATGAGCAGTTCTTC. It yields the protein CASSTPRSGRFYNEQFF.